This TCR beta chain was recorded in a study of blood T cell repertoires in COVID-19 (dated by TCRdb to about 2020). Broadly, across the study: Collaborator samples came from the United States, Italy and Spain and covered acute and convalescent phases of COVID-19. A freely available public database, intended as a resource for researchers studying the immune response to SARS-CoV-2, is where the repertoires were released. Deeply sampled blood TCRbeta repertoires from subjects exposed to, actively infected with, or recovered from COVID-19 were included in the dataset. Nearly every sample came with metadata listing a de-identified subject ID, COVID-19 status, age in years and sex. The samples were drawn from the first 160 participants of the ongoing ImmuneRACE study and from 1,254 subjects provided by 6 global collaborators. The prospective study material was composed of cDNA or gDNA derived from T cells, B-cell-depleted T cells, or PBMCs. Where available, HLA class I and class II types were obtained from metadata supplied by the sample provider rather than from assay-based typing. The research as a whole found: The quantity of clinical and demographic metadata differed by source and by participant and was supplied without curation.

From the cysteine through the phenylalanine, the CDR3 covers 17 amino acids. The DNA shown is the 51-base CDR3, in frame from base 1. The V end loses 0 bases and the J end loses 0 bases, and a stretch of 9 bases separates them. CDR1 and CDR2, per the germline V gene (reference sequence), are LNHDA and SQIVND. In Seattle, one collaborating source enrolled patients while the infection was active and tracked those patients longitudinally over the course of disease. Collaborating institutions collected whole blood in K2EDTA tubes following their own protocols. For TCRbeta analysis, collaborator samples were shipped as frozen whole blood, as isolated PBMCs, or as DNA extracted from either sample type. TCRbeta CDR3 regions were amplified from genomic DNA by means of the immunoSEQ Assay, a bias-controlled multiplex PCR. The paper's processing steps were these. Nucleated cell counts per sample were estimated from amplification of reference gene primers within the assay. To quantify the absolute abundance of each unique TCRbeta CDR3 rearrangement, sequence reads were collapsed and filtered. For each sample, productive Simpson clonality was calculated as the square root of Simpson's diversity index over productive rearrangements. In TCRdb, the immuneACCESS table is reduced to in-frame sequences with V and J assigned. These tables do not hold every clone; where another copy was compared, an unresolved V gene accounts for under half, and the others remain unexplained. V, J and clone size reflect that table, while D and trimming were determined from the DNA. This sample comprises roughly 390,000 clones, more than 75% of them detected only once. Jointly, the top ten make up 10% of the sample.

With respect to this clone: There is no known antigen for this receptor. Base qualities were left out, and no much larger clone turns up one base away.

This receptor was obtained from a woman in her twenties or thirties with COVID-19, enrolled during active disease. This receptor chain uses TRBV19 and TRBJ1-6; perhaps TRBD1 is the D gene, with 6 bases matching. Sequences were obtained from peripheral blood. The CDR3 loop reads CASSIDLDSSYNSPLHF. The DNA sequence is TGTGCCAGTAGTATAGATCTGGACAGCTCCTATAATTCACCCCTCCACTTT.